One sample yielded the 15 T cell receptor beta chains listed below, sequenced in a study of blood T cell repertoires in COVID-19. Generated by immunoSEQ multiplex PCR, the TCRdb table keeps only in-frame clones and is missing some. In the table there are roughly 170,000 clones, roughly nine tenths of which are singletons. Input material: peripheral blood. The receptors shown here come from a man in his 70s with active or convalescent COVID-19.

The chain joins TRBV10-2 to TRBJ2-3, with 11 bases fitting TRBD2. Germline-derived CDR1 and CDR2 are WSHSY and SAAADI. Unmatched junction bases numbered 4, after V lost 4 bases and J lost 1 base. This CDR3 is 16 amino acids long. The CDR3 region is CASSAQLAGGTDTQYF. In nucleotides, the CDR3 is TGCGCCAGCAGTGCCCAACTAGCGGGGGGCACAGATACGCAGTATTTT.

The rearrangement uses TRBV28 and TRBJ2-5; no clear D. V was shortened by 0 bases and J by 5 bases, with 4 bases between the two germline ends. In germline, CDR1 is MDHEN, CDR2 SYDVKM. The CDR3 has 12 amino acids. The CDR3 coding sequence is TGTGCCAGCAGTTTATGGCGGGAGACCCAGTACTTC. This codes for CASSLWRETQYF.

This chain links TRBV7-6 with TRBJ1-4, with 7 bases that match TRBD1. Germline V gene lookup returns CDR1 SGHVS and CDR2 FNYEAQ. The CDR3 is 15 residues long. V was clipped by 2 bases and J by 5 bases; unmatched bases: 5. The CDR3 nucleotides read TGTGCCAGCAGCTTATCACAGGGGCGGAATGAAAAACTGTTTTTT. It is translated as CASSLSQGRNEKLFF.

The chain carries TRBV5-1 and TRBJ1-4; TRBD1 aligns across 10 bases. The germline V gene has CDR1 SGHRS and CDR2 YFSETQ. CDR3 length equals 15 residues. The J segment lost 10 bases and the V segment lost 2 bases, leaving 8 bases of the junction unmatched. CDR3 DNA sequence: TGCGCCAGCAGCTTAGGGACAGGGGCGAGTGTAAAACTGTTTTTT. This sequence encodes CASSLGTGASVKLFF.

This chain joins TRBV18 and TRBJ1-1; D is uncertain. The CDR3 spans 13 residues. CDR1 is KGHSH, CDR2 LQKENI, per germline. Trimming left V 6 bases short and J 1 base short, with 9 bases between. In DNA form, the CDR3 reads TGTGCCAGCTCCCTCCAGAAGAACACTGAAGCTTTCTTT. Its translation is CASSLQKNTEAFF.

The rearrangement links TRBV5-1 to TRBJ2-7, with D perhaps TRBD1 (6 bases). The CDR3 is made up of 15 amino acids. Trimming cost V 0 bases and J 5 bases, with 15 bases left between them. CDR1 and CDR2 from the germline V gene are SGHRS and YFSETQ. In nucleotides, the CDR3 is TGCGCCAGCAGCTTGGGAGGCAGGGGTCACAACGAGCAGTACTTC. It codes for CASSLGGRGHNEQYF.

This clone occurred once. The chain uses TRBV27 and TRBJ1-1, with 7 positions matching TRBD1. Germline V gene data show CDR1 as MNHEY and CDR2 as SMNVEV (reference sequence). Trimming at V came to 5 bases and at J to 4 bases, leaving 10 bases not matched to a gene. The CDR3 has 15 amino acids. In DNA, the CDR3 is TGTGCCAGCAGTGCACGACAGGGTAGCGGCACTGAAGCTTTCTTT. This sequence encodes CASSARQGSGTEAFF.

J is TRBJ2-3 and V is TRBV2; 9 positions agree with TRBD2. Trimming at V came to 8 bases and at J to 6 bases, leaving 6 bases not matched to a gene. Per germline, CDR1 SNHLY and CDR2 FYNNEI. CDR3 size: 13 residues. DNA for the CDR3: TGTGCCAGCGAGTCTAGCGGGGCCGATACGCAGTATTTT. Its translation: CASESSGADTQYF. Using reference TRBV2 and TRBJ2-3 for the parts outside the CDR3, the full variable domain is EPEVTQTPSHQVTQMGQEVILRCVPISNHLYFYWYRQILGQKVEFLVSFYNNEISEKSEIFDDQFSVERPDGSNFTLKIRSTKLEDSAMYFCASESSGADTQYFGPGTRLTVL.

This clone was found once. The CDR3, as DNA: TGTGCCAGCAGTAAGCGACCTATGGGTGAAAAACTGTTTTTT. It encodes CASSKRPMGEKLFF. The chain is built from TRBV27 and TRBJ1-4; D gene unclear. From germline, CDR1 is MNHEY and CDR2 SMNVEV (reference sequence). The CDR3 is 14 residues long. V shed 5 bases and J shed 7 bases, with 14 bases lying between them.

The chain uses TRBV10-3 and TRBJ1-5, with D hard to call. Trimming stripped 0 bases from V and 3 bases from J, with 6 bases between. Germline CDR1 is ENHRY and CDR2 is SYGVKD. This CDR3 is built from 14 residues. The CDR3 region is CAISESDNNQPQHF. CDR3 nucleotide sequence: TGTGCCATCAGTGAGTCTGACAACAATCAGCCCCAGCATTTT.

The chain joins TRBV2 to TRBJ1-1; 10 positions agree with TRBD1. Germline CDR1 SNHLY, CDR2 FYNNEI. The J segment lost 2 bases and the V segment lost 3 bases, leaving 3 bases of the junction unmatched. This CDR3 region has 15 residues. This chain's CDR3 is CASSDRTGGNTEAFF. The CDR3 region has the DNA TGTGCCAGCAGTGACCGGACAGGGGGTAACACTGAAGCTTTCTTT. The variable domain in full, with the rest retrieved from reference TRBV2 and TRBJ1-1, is EPEVTQTPSHQVTQMGQEVILRCVPISNHLYFYWYRQILGQKVEFLVSFYNNEISEKSEIFDDQFSVERPDGSNFTLKIRSTKLEDSAMYFCASSDRTGGNTEAFFGQGTRLTVV.

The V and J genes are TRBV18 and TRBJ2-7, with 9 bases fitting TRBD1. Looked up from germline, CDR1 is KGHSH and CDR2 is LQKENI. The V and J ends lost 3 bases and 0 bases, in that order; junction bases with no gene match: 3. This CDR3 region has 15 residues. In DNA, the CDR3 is TGTGCCAGCTCACCCACGGGACAGGGCTCCTACGAGCAGTACTTC. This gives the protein CASSPTGQGSYEQYF.

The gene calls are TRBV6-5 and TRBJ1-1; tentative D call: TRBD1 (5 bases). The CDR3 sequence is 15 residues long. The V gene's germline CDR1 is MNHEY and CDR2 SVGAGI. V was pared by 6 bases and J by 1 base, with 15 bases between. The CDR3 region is CASSSDSYRNTEAFF. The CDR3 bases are TGTGCCAGCAGCTCCGACAGTTACAGGAACACTGAAGCTTTCTTT.

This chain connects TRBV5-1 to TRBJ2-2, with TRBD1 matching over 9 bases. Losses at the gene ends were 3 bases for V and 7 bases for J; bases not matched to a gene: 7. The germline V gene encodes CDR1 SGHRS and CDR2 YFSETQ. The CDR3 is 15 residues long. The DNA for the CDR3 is TGCGCCAGCAGCTCCTCTGGACAGGGGAACGGGGAGCTGTTTTTT. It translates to CASSSSGQGNGELFF.

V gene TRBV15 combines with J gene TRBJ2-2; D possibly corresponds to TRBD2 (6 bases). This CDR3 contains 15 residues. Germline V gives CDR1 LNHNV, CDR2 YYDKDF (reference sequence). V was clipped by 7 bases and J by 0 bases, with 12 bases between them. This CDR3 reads CATKVGGTNTGELFF. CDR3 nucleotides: TGTGCCACCAAGGTCGGGGGAACGAACACCGGGGAGCTGTTTTTT.